One and the same sample provided the 27 T cell receptor beta chains below, sequenced in a study of T cell responses to AZD1222 COVID-19 vaccine. This table comes from immunoSEQ multiplex PCR, and its TCRdb copy is limited to in-frame clones, with some not included. Of about 100,000 clones in the sample, under 95% were seen once. Sequences were derived from peripheral blood, sampled on day 0 of AZD1222 vaccination. The receptor source for this set is an adult in good health.

This rearrangement joins TRBV7-2 to TRBJ1-2; D might be TRBD1 (5 bases). CDR3 length: 16 amino acids. V lost 5 bases, J lost 5 bases, and 21 bases lay in between. Germline V gives CDR1 SGHTA, CDR2 FQGNSA. As DNA, the CDR3 is TGTGCCAGCAGCCCCCAGGGAGGCCTGTTTGGATATGGCTACACCTTC. Its protein is CASSPQGGLFGYGYTF. Combining the CDR3 with reference TRBV7-2 and TRBJ1-2 gives the whole variable domain GAGVSQSPSNKVTEKGKDVELRCDPISGHTALYWYRQSLGQGLEFLIYFQGNSAPDKSGLPSDRFSAERTGGSVSTLTIQRTQQEDSAVYLCASSPQGGLFGYGYTFGSGTRLTVV.

The chain carries TRBV4-3 and TRBJ2-1, with TRBD2 matching 8 bases. Germline values: CDR1 LGHNA, CDR2 YSLEER. Losses at the gene ends were 0 bases for V and 10 bases for J; bases not matched to a gene: 8. The CDR3 loop spans 15 amino acids. The CDR3 spells CASSQERGLVPEQFF. CDR3 DNA sequence: TGCGCCAGCAGCCAAGAGAGGGGACTAGTCCCAGAGCAGTTCTTC.

The chain links TRBV7-2 to TRBJ2-3, with D perhaps matching TRBD2 (5 bases). The germline V gene encodes CDR1 SGHTA and CDR2 FQGNSA. V shed 5 bases and J shed 0 bases, with 12 bases lying between them. The CDR3 contains 15 residues. The chain's CDR3 is CASSEQRASTDTQYF. In nucleotides, the CDR3 is TGTGCCAGCAGCGAACAGAGGGCCAGCACAGATACGCAGTATTTT.

A single count supports this clone. This chain joins TRBV20-1 and TRBJ2-7; no reliable D call. The ends were cut back, 1 base at V and 3 bases at J, with 4 bases in the middle. The CDR3 totals 11 residues. Germline V lookup: CDR1 DFQATT, CDR2 SNEGSKA (reference sequence). CDR3 nucleotide sequence: TGCAGTGCTAGAGCCCACTACGAGCAGTACTTC. Protein product: CSARAHYEQYF.

The chain is built from TRBV6-5 and TRBJ2-1; D call uncertain. The CDR3 extends over 13 amino acids. Germline CDR1 and CDR2: MNHEY and SVGAGI. Trimming removed 6 bases from V and 0 bases from J, with 6 bases in between. The CDR3 DNA reads as TGTGCCAGCAGCTACAGCTCCTACAATGAGCAGTTCTTC. Translation gives CASSYSSYNEQFF.

This CDR3 reads CASSSETGKGSPLHF. The CDR3 nucleotides read TGTGCCAGCAGCTCCGAGACAGGGAAAGGATCACCCCTCCACTTT. The chain employs TRBV5-4 and TRBJ1-6; 7 positions agree with TRBD1. The CDR3 loop spans 15 amino acids. V lost 3 bases and J lost 10; bases outside the gene matches: 10. Germline loops: CDR1 SGHNT, CDR2 YYREEE (reference sequence).

This sequence joins TRBV12-3 or TRBV12-4 and TRBJ1-4; unclear D gene. This CDR3 region has 13 residues. V was cut by 1 base and J by 8 bases, with 8 bases left in between. Here the CDR3 DNA reads TGTGCCAGCAGTTTAGTTCCCAGAGAAAAACTGTTTTTT. Translated, it gives CASSLVPREKLFF.

The V gene is TRBV4-2, the J gene TRBJ2-7, with D hard to call. Germline CDR1 and CDR2: LGHNA and YNFKEQ. The CDR3 loop spans 14 amino acids. Trimming took off 4 bases at V and 3 bases at J, with 13 bases between the two ends. The CDR3 loop is CASSPGGEYYEQYF. The CDR3 nucleotides read TGTGCCAGCAGCCCAGGCGGCGAATACTACGAGCAGTACTTC.

This clone was seen many times. The CDR3 protein is CASSRANSPLHF. DNA for the CDR3: TGTGCCAGCAGCAGGGCCAATTCACCCCTCCACTTT. The chain couples TRBV5-6 to TRBJ1-6; D remains ambiguous. The V gene lost 4 bases and the J gene lost 7 bases, with 6 bases spanning the gap. The CDR3 spans 12 residues. The germline gives CDR1 SGHDT, CDR2 YYEEEE.

The chain is built from TRBV7-8 and TRBJ1-6; D might be TRBD1 (5 bases). V was cut by 1 base and J by 9 bases, with 13 bases left in between. From germline, CDR1 is SGHVS and CDR2 FQNEAQ. This CDR3 is 15 amino acids long. This CDR3 is CASSLEQGSGSPLHF. For the CDR3, the DNA is TGTGCCAGCAGCTTAGAGCAGGGATCGGGTTCACCCCTCCACTTT.

About this clone itself: The sample has other DNA sequences that encode this CDR3 too. The chain carries TRBV27 and TRBJ1-2; no firm D call. CDR3 length equals 12 residues. With 8 bases removed from V and 3 bases from J, the gap between germline ends came to 10 bases. Germline V gene lookup returns CDR1 MNHEY and CDR2 SMNVEV (reference sequence). The CDR3 DNA is TGTGCCAGCCGACGGGAGGACTATGGCTACACCTTC. Its protein is CASRREDYGYTF.

This rearrangement joins TRBV6-2 or TRBV6-3 to TRBJ2-6; D may match TRBD1 or TRBD2 (5 bases each). Germline values: CDR1 MNHEY, CDR2 SVGEGT. V was shortened by 2 bases and J by 8 bases, with 13 bases between the two germline ends. This CDR3 has 15 amino acids. The chain's CDR3 is CASSYRLWGTNVLTF. The CDR3, as DNA: TGTGCCAGCAGTTACCGGCTTTGGGGGACCAACGTCCTGACTTTC.

This chain joins TRBV2 and TRBJ1-6; 10 positions match TRBD1. V lost 6 bases, J lost 6 bases, and 8 bases stayed unmatched. This CDR3 spans 16 amino acids. Germline assignment: CDR1 SNHLY and CDR2 FYNNEI. CDR3 in DNA: TGTGCCAGCAGAATCGACAGGGGGCAAGGTAATTCACCCCTCCACTTT. Translating it yields CASRIDRGQGNSPLHF.

The chain has TRBV6-6 and TRBJ2-7, with D maybe TRBD1 (6 bases). Germline V CDR1 and CDR2: MNHNY, SVGAGI (reference sequence). Deletions cut 6 bases from V and 1 base from J, with 7 bases between. The CDR3 totals 12 residues. The CDR3, as DNA: TGTGCCAGCAGCGACAGGTCCTACGAGCAGTACTTC. Its protein is CASSDRSYEQYF.

The chain couples TRBV10-1 to TRBJ2-3, with unresolved D. Germline CDR1 and CDR2: WNHNN and SYGVQD (reference sequence). The V end was cut by 2 bases, the J end by 5 bases, with 2 bases between. CDR3 length equals 11 residues. The CDR3 bases are TGCGCCAGCAGTGAGCTAGATACGCAGTATTTT. It translates to CASSELDTQYF.

The J gene is TRBJ2-7, the V gene TRBV3-1 (or the pseudogene TRBV3-2), with D possibly being TRBD2 (5 bases). The length of the CDR3 is 14 residues. The V and J ends lost 3 bases and 3 bases respectively, with 12 bases between them. Germline CDR1 and CDR2: LGHDT and YNNKEL (reference sequence). The CDR3 coding sequence is TGTGCCAGCAGCCATTCCCCCCGGGGCTACGAGCAGTACTTC. This codes for CASSHSPRGYEQYF.

The count of this clone is one. The V call is TRBV6-2 or TRBV6-3, the J call TRBJ2-1; a possible D gene is TRBD1 (6 bases). Germline assignment: CDR1 MNHEY and CDR2 SVGEGT. CDR3 length: 15 amino acids. The ends were cut back, 2 bases at V and 0 bases at J, with 8 bases in the middle. CDR3 amino acids: CASSYGQSSYNEQFF. The CDR3 nucleotides read TGTGCCAGCAGTTACGGACAGAGCTCCTACAATGAGCAGTTCTTC.

The chain is built from TRBV19 and TRBJ1-2; D not certain. The CDR3 consists of 12 residues. The V end lost 2 bases, the J end lost 7 bases, and 8 bases lay between the germline ends. Germline loops: CDR1 LNHDA, CDR2 SQIVND (reference sequence). CDR3 sequence: CASSITDAGYTF. CDR3 bases: TGTGCCAGTAGTATAACGGACGCTGGCTACACCTTC.

The chain uses TRBV6-2 or TRBV6-3 and TRBJ1-6; 7 nucleotides align to TRBD1. This CDR3 spans 15 amino acids. J was trimmed by 10 bases and V by 3 bases; bases with no gene match: 9. Per germline, CDR1 MNHEY and CDR2 SVGEGT. The CDR3 bases are TGTGCCAGCAGTTATGGTCCAGAGGGGGCATCACCCCTCCACTTT. It specifies CASSYGPEGASPLHF.

CDR3 in DNA: TGCAGTGCTAGTATGGGAAGCAATCAGCCCCAGCATTTT. Its translation is CSASMGSNQPQHF. This rearrangement joins TRBV20-1 to TRBJ1-5; D is unresolved. Germline V gene data show CDR1 as DFQATT and CDR2 as SNEGSKA (reference sequence). This CDR3 region has 13 residues. V dropped 3 bases and J dropped 1 base, with 7 bases sitting between them.

V usage is TRBV6-4 and J usage is TRBJ1-4; the D gene is possibly TRBD1 (5 bases). The germline V gene has CDR1 MRHNA and CDR2 SNTAGT. This CDR3 region has 15 residues. V was shortened by 0 bases and J by 6 bases, with 11 bases between the two germline ends. The CDR3 reads CASSDSPREHEKLFF. In DNA, the CDR3 is TGTGCCAGCAGTGACTCCCCCAGGGAACATGAAAAACTGTTTTTT.

V usage is TRBV6-2 or TRBV6-3 and J usage is TRBJ2-2; a weak D match, TRBD1 (5 bases). The ends were cut back, 2 bases at V and 2 bases at J, with 6 bases in the middle. The CDR3 has 14 amino acids. Germline loops: CDR1 MNHEY, CDR2 SVGEGT. CDR3 bases: TGTGCCAGCAGTTACCAGGGAAACACCGGGGAGCTGTTTTTT. It codes for CASSYQGNTGELFF.

The rearrangement links TRBV13 to TRBJ1-1; D uncertain. This CDR3 comprises 13 residues. V gave up 7 bases and J gave up 0 bases, with 9 bases separating them. The germline V gene encodes CDR1 PRHDT and CDR2 FYEKMQ (reference sequence). DNA of the CDR3: TGTGCCAGCATTATGTCTCTGAACACTGAAGCTTTCTTT. Residues: CASIMSLNTEAFF. The full variable domain, its missing parts supplied by reference TRBV13 and TRBJ1-1, is AAGVIQSPRHLIKEKRETATLKCYPIPRHDTVYWYQQGPGQDPQFLISFYEKMQSDKGSIPDRFSAQQFSDYHSELNMSSLELGDSALYFCASIMSLNTEAFFGQGTRLTVV.

The chain links TRBV5-4 to TRBJ2-1; D might be TRBD1 (5 bases). Germline V lookup: CDR1 SGHNT, CDR2 YYREEE (reference sequence). The V and J ends lost 3 bases and 9 bases respectively, with 13 bases between them. The CDR3 covers 13 residues. The CDR3 is CASSSAMDTEQFF. CDR3 sequence (DNA): TGTGCCAGCAGCTCGGCCATGGACACTGAGCAGTTCTTC.

This clone has just one count. V and J are TRBV19 and TRBJ1-2; D unclear. CDR3 size: 13 residues. CDR1 is LNHDA and CDR2 is SQIVND in the germline V gene (reference sequence). Trimming shortened V by 3 bases and J by 2 bases, and 7 bases separated the two germline ends. The CDR3: CASSMGRNYGYTF. The CDR3 DNA follows: TGTGCCAGTAGTATGGGCAGGAACTATGGCTACACCTTC.

V is TRBV5-1 and J is TRBJ1-3; D uncertain. Germline assignment: CDR1 SGHRS and CDR2 YFSETQ. The CDR3 spans 15 residues. Trimming took off 0 bases at V and 5 bases at J, with 12 bases between the two ends. CDR3 bases: TGCGCCAGCAGCTTGGGGACGAGGGATCGAAACACCATATATTTT. Its translation is CASSLGTRDRNTIYF.

This chain connects TRBV7-2 to TRBJ1-1; 8 positions agree with TRBD1. This CDR3 comprises 13 residues. Per the germline V gene, CDR1 is SGHTA and CDR2 is FQGNSA. V was pared by 5 bases and J by 11 bases, with 10 bases of the junction left unmatched. The CDR3 here is CASSLQGAREAFF. CDR3 sequence (DNA): TGTGCCAGCAGCCTGCAGGGGGCGAGGGAGGCTTTCTTT.